The following is a T cell receptor beta chain sequence with its context. The sample holds a few counts of this clonotype. No antigen is known for it. Base qualities were left out, and no much larger clone turns up one base away. Sequencing instrument: Illumina HiSeq 1500. TCRdb trimmed the raw reads at Q25, called clones with MiXCR and kept productive beta chains. Records with the same CDR3 protein are collapsed into one entry carrying the most frequent genes and DNA. The sample table lists around 300,000 distinct CDR3 sequences, around 25% of them with a count of one. The ten largest account for roughly 14% of the sample. The data were taken from a study of T cell repertoires in cytomegalovirus infection (dated by TCRdb to 2018 to 2020). For the study in its entirety: Recently identified HLA-C-restricted CMV epitopes, whose presentation resists viral immunomodulation, were targeted by peptide stimulations together with well-studied HLA-B-restricted epitopes. Donor HLA type was relevant to the analysis, as public TCR beta signatures indicated carriage of CMV infection together with the matching HLA type. Broad study findings and their caveats: Carriers of CMV infection plus the relevant HLA type were discriminated by the cumulative frequency of public TCR beta family members in the study cohort and in an independent roughly 400-donor cohort. The ex vivo response was dominated by HLA-C-restricted CMV-specific TCR beta clonotypes, which also provided the single most frequent clonotype in two of eight donors.

This sample's treatment or condition label indicates: in vitro stimulation with specific CMV peptide epitopes to enrich CMV-specific T cells. According to the germline V gene, CDR1 reads MNHEY and CDR2 reads SVGEGT. CDR3 length: 13 amino acids, cysteine to phenylalanine. Just the 39-base CDR3 DNA is kept, in frame starting at base 1. V loses 7 bases, J loses 0 bases, and the germline ends lie 9 bases apart. The clonotype originates from a human donor in good health (CMV status not recorded). Some clones in this sample may be carry-over from other donors' samples. The sample consisted of cultured PBMCs, taken from culture after CMV antigen stimulation. The sequence links TRBV6-2 or TRBV6-3 to TRBJ2-5; the D gene is perhaps TRBD1, on 6 matching bases. The base sequence is TGTGCCAGCATGAGGGGGAACCAAGAGACCCAGTACTTC. The encoded protein is CASMRGNQETQYF.